This record looks at one T cell receptor (beta chain) sequence and its context. Germline values: CDR1 LNHDA, CDR2 SQIVND (reference sequence). Unmatched junction bases numbered 11, after V lost 8 bases and J lost 8 bases. The CDR3 runs to 14 residues. The sample is drawn from a study of T cell responses to AZD1222 COVID-19 vaccine. Data came from immunoSEQ multiplex PCR; TCRdb stores just in-frame clones and leaves some out. The sample shows over 200,000 clones, around 94% of them seen only once. This TCR came from an adult who received the MenACWY meningococcal vaccine as a control. The rearrangement joins TRBV19 to TRBJ1-4; TRBD1 matches at 7 bases. The sequences come from peripheral blood, collected 28 days after the second dose of the MenACWY control vaccine. The CDR3 sequence: CASRDSGMTEKLFF. The CDR3 DNA reads TGTGCCAGTCGGGACAGCGGGATGACCGAAAAACTGTTTTTT.